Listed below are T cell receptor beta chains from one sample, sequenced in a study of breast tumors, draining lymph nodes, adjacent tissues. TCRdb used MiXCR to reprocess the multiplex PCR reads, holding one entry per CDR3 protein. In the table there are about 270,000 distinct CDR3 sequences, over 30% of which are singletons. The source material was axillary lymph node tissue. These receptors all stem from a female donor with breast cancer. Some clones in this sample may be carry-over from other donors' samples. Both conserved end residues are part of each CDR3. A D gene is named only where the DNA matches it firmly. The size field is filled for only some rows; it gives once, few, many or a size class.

CDR3nt: TGTGCCAGCTCACCTCCTATTGGGACTAGCGGAAACACCGGGGAGCTGTTTTTT; CDR3aa: CASSPPIGTSGNTGELFF; v_gene: TRBV7-3; abundance: .; j_gene: TRBJ2-2; d_gene: TRBD2
CDR3nt: TGTGCCAGCAGCGTAGGACTAGTTGGTTACGAGCAGTACTTC; CDR3aa: CASSVGLVGYEQYF; v_gene: TRBV9; abundance: many; j_gene: TRBJ2-7; d_gene: .
CDR3nt: TGTGCCAGCACCGCTGGTATGAACACTGAAGCTTTCTTT; CDR3aa: CASTAGMNTEAFF; v_gene: TRBV6-5; abundance: few; j_gene: TRBJ1-1; d_gene: .
CDR3nt: TGTGCCAGTAGTATCGCAGGGAGTCACTACGAGCAGTACTTC; CDR3aa: CASSIAGSHYEQYF; v_gene: TRBV19; abundance: many; j_gene: TRBJ2-7; d_gene: .
CDR3nt: TGCAGTGCGAGGCCGGGACTAGCGGGAGTTCACGAGCAGTACTTC; CDR3aa: CSARPGLAGVHEQYF; v_gene: TRBV20-1; abundance: .; j_gene: TRBJ2-7; d_gene: TRBD2
CDR3nt: TGTGCCAGCAGCTTGGGGGGGGATAATTCACCCCTCCACTTT; CDR3aa: CASSLGGDNSPLHF; v_gene: TRBV5-6; abundance: many; j_gene: TRBJ1-6; d_gene: .
CDR3nt: TGTGCCAGCTCACGAACCGGGACAATAGGGGACTATGGCTACACCTTC; CDR3aa: CASSRTGTIGDYGYTF; v_gene: TRBV18; abundance: few; j_gene: TRBJ1-2; d_gene: .
CDR3nt: TGTGCCAGTTGGGACAGCGCCACCGGGGAGCTGTTTTTT; CDR3aa: CASWDSATGELFF; v_gene: TRBV19; abundance: many; j_gene: TRBJ2-2; d_gene: TRBD1
CDR3nt: TGTGCCAGTACCCCGTGGACAGGGGCGACGGGATATGGCTACACCTTC; CDR3aa: CASTPWTGATGYGYTF; v_gene: TRBV19; abundance: many; j_gene: TRBJ1-2; d_gene: TRBD1
CDR3nt: TGTGCCACCAGCAGAGGAATGTTGGCAACTAATGAAAAACTGTTTTTT; CDR3aa: CATSRGMLATNEKLFF; v_gene: TRBV15; abundance: many; j_gene: TRBJ1-4; d_gene: .
CDR3nt: TGTGCTAGTGCCCCGGACAGGGCCTACAATGAGCAGTTCTTC; CDR3aa: CASAPDRAYNEQFF; v_gene: TRBV12-5; abundance: many; j_gene: TRBJ2-1; d_gene: TRBD1
CDR3nt: TGCAGCGGGACTAGCGGATCTAGCTCCTACAATGAGCAGTTCTTC; CDR3aa: CSGTSGSSSYNEQFF; v_gene: TRBV29-1; abundance: many; j_gene: TRBJ2-1; d_gene: TRBD2
CDR3nt: TGTGCCAGCAGCTTCATAGGAGCACGCTCTGGGGCCAACGTCCTGACTTTC; CDR3aa: CASSFIGARSGANVLTF; v_gene: TRBV11-2; abundance: many; j_gene: TRBJ2-6; d_gene: .
CDR3nt: TGTGCCAGTAGTGAGACTAGCGGGACCTTTGGTGAAAAACTGTTTTTT; CDR3aa: CASSETSGTFGEKLFF; v_gene: TRBV19; abundance: .; j_gene: TRBJ1-4; d_gene: .
CDR3nt: TGCGCCAGCAGCTTGGGGGGGACAGTTTCCGGGGCCTACGTCCTGACTTTC; CDR3aa: CASSLGGTVSGAYVLTF; v_gene: TRBV5-1; abundance: .; j_gene: TRBJ2-6; d_gene: TRBD1
CDR3nt: TGTGCCAGCAGCTTAGCGCTGTATGGGAGCTCCTACAATGAGCAGTTCTTC; CDR3aa: CASSLALYGSSYNEQFF; v_gene: TRBV7-8; abundance: many; j_gene: TRBJ2-1; d_gene: .
CDR3nt: TGTGCCAGTAGCCCCCGCCCCGCGAGAGGAGTCTTCAATGAGCAGTTCTTC; CDR3aa: CASSPRPARGVFNEQFF; v_gene: TRBV7-9; abundance: .; j_gene: TRBJ2-1; d_gene: .
CDR3nt: TGTGCCAGCAGCCTACATGTCGGCTCAAGGCGCGAGCAGTACTTC; CDR3aa: CASSLHVGSRREQYF; v_gene: TRBV11-1; abundance: few; j_gene: TRBJ2-7; d_gene: .
CDR3nt: TGTGCCACCAGTGATTTGCAAGGGGACGACAATGAGCAGTTCTTC; CDR3aa: CATSDLQGDDNEQFF; v_gene: TRBV24-1; abundance: many; j_gene: TRBJ2-1; d_gene: .
CDR3nt: TGCGCCAGCAGCCAAAAACCGGGACAGGGGTCCTACGAGCAGTACTTC; CDR3aa: CASSQKPGQGSYEQYF; v_gene: TRBV4-1; abundance: many; j_gene: TRBJ2-7; d_gene: TRBD1
CDR3nt: TGTGCCAGCAGCGCTAGCGAGAGCTCCTACAATGAGCAGTTCTTC; CDR3aa: CASSASESSYNEQFF; v_gene: TRBV7-9; abundance: many; j_gene: TRBJ2-1; d_gene: .
CDR3nt: TGTGCCAGCACTCATACCCCCTACGAGCAGTACTTC; CDR3aa: CASTHTPYEQYF; v_gene: TRBV6-2/TRBV6-3; abundance: few; j_gene: TRBJ2-7; d_gene: .
CDR3nt: TGCAGCGGCTCTGGACAGGGGGCCAACTATGGCTACACCTTC; CDR3aa: CSGSGQGANYGYTF; v_gene: TRBV29-1; abundance: .; j_gene: TRBJ1-2; d_gene: TRBD1
CDR3nt: TGTGCCAGCAGCCGCACTAGCGGGAGCGGCACAGATACGCAGTATTTT; CDR3aa: CASSRTSGSGTDTQYF; v_gene: TRBV4-2; abundance: many; j_gene: TRBJ2-3; d_gene: TRBD2
CDR3nt: TGTGCCAGCAGCCTTCCGGGACTAGCGGGAGTTGGCGAGCAGTACTTC; CDR3aa: CASSLPGLAGVGEQYF; v_gene: TRBV6-1; abundance: .; j_gene: TRBJ2-7; d_gene: TRBD2
CDR3nt: TGTGCCAGCAGTCAATTGACTAGCGGGCGCTCCTACGAGCAGTACTTC; CDR3aa: CASSQLTSGRSYEQYF; v_gene: TRBV28; abundance: few; j_gene: TRBJ2-7; d_gene: TRBD2
CDR3nt: TGTGCCAGCAGCTTCGGGGGCGAGACCCAGTACTTC; CDR3aa: CASSFGGETQYF; v_gene: TRBV11-2; abundance: many; j_gene: TRBJ2-5; d_gene: .
CDR3nt: TGTGCCAGCAGCTCGGGTCCAGGGGCCAACACCGGGGAGCTGTTTTTT; CDR3aa: CASSSGPGANTGELFF; v_gene: TRBV7-3; abundance: many; j_gene: TRBJ2-2; d_gene: .
CDR3nt: TGCGCCAGCAGCTTGATCGGAACCTTCAATGAGCAGTTCTTC; CDR3aa: CASSLIGTFNEQFF; v_gene: TRBV5-1; abundance: many; j_gene: TRBJ2-1; d_gene: .
CDR3nt: TGTGCCACCCAGGACAGGGCGATCCACGAGCAGTACTTC; CDR3aa: CATQDRAIHEQYF; v_gene: TRBV6-5; abundance: many; j_gene: TRBJ2-7; d_gene: TRBD1
CDR3nt: TGTGCCGGCGGCAGGGGGCGCGGAGAGACCCAGTACTTC; CDR3aa: CAGGRGRGETQYF; v_gene: TRBV2; abundance: many; j_gene: TRBJ2-5; d_gene: TRBD1
CDR3nt: TGTGCCAGCAGTTCCCCTTACCAGGACTTGTTTCAGCCCCAGCATTTT; CDR3aa: CASSSPYQDLFQPQHF; v_gene: TRBV6-2/TRBV6-3; abundance: few; j_gene: TRBJ1-5; d_gene: .
CDR3nt: TGCGCCAGCAGTTGGGTCGGCGTACAGGAGCAGTACTTC; CDR3aa: CASSWVGVQEQYF; v_gene: TRBV5-1; abundance: many; j_gene: TRBJ2-7; d_gene: .
CDR3nt: TGTGCCAGCAGTTACTCGCCTAGCGGGAGCTTCGCCGCCGGGGAGCTGTTTTTT; CDR3aa: CASSYSPSGSFAAGELFF; v_gene: TRBV6-2/TRBV6-3; abundance: few; j_gene: TRBJ2-2; d_gene: TRBD2
CDR3nt: TGTGCCAGCAGCGATCCTACAGGGGCGCTGAACACTGAAGCTTTCTTT; CDR3aa: CASSDPTGALNTEAFF; v_gene: TRBV7-9; abundance: .; j_gene: TRBJ1-1; d_gene: TRBD1
CDR3nt: TGCAGCGTTGAAGGGGGGGACAGCGGGAACTATGGCTACACCATATATTTT; CDR3aa: CSVEGGDSGNYGYTIYF; v_gene: TRBV29-1; abundance: .; j_gene: TRBJ1-3; d_gene: TRBD1
CDR3nt: TGTGCCAGCAAAGAGAGGACTCTCTACGAGCAGTACTTC; CDR3aa: CASKERTLYEQYF; v_gene: TRBV2; abundance: many; j_gene: TRBJ2-7; d_gene: .
CDR3nt: TGTGCCAGCATTGACACGGGGGCAGGTACGCAGTATTTT; CDR3aa: CASIDTGAGTQYF; v_gene: TRBV6-5; abundance: .; j_gene: TRBJ2-3; d_gene: .
CDR3nt: TGTGCCAGCAGCGTATCCCGCGGGGCTCAAGAGACCCAGTACTTC; CDR3aa: CASSVSRGAQETQYF; v_gene: TRBV9; abundance: many; j_gene: TRBJ2-5; d_gene: .
CDR3nt: TGTGCCAGCAGTTTCGGGGACAGCCAAGAGACCCAGTACTTC; CDR3aa: CASSFGDSQETQYF; v_gene: TRBV28; abundance: few; j_gene: TRBJ2-5; d_gene: TRBD1
CDR3nt: TGTGCCAGCAGCGTAGAATCGGACAGGGGGCGCCGGGGTGGCTACACCTTC; CDR3aa: CASSVESDRGRRGGYTF; v_gene: TRBV9; abundance: .; j_gene: TRBJ1-2; d_gene: TRBD1
CDR3nt: TGTGCCTGGAGTCCGGGTCAGGGTCAGCCCCAGCATTTT; CDR3aa: CAWSPGQGQPQHF; v_gene: TRBV30; abundance: few; j_gene: TRBJ1-5; d_gene: .
CDR3nt: TGTGCCAGCAGACACAGGGGTAGCGCAGATACGCAGTATTTT; CDR3aa: CASRHRGSADTQYF; v_gene: TRBV12-3/TRBV12-4; abundance: .; j_gene: TRBJ2-3; d_gene: TRBD1
CDR3nt: TGTGCCAGCAGCTTGGATAGCGGGGAATACAATGAGCAGTTCTTC; CDR3aa: CASSLDSGEYNEQFF; v_gene: TRBV7-2; abundance: many; j_gene: TRBJ2-1; d_gene: TRBD2
CDR3nt: TGTGCCAGCAGTCGGGACAACTCGAACACCGGGGAGCTGTTTTTT; CDR3aa: CASSRDNSNTGELFF; v_gene: TRBV2; abundance: many; j_gene: TRBJ2-2; d_gene: .
CDR3nt: TGTGCCAGCAGAGGGTACATTAGCAATCAGCCCCAGCATTTT; CDR3aa: CASRGYISNQPQHF; v_gene: TRBV6-1; abundance: many; j_gene: TRBJ1-5; d_gene: .
CDR3nt: TGTGCCAGCAGCTGGAGACTCACAGATACGCAGTATTTT; CDR3aa: CASSWRLTDTQYF; v_gene: TRBV5-4; abundance: many; j_gene: TRBJ2-3; d_gene: .
CDR3nt: TGTGCCAGCAGTGGGGGGCGGGGCGAAGTTGGCTACACCTTC; CDR3aa: CASSGGRGEVGYTF; v_gene: TRBV12-3/TRBV12-4; abundance: .; j_gene: TRBJ1-2; d_gene: .
CDR3nt: TGTGCCAGCAGCCGTGAATCGGGGGATCGTCTTGAAAAACTGTTTTTT; CDR3aa: CASSRESGDRLEKLFF; v_gene: TRBV5-5; abundance: many; j_gene: TRBJ1-4; d_gene: .
CDR3nt: TGTGCCAGCAGCCCACAGGGTCTTCGAAACGAGCAGTACTTC; CDR3aa: CASSPQGLRNEQYF; v_gene: TRBV7-8; abundance: many; j_gene: TRBJ2-7; d_gene: .
CDR3nt: TGTGCCAGCAGGGCCGGCGGTAGCAATCAGCCCCAGCATTTT; CDR3aa: CASRAGGSNQPQHF; v_gene: TRBV6-5; abundance: many; j_gene: TRBJ1-5; d_gene: .
CDR3nt: TGTGCCAGCAGTTTAAACGCACTTTCGGCTGGGGCCAACGTCCTGACTTTC; CDR3aa: CASSLNALSAGANVLTF; v_gene: TRBV27; abundance: .; j_gene: TRBJ2-6; d_gene: .
CDR3nt: TGTGCCAGCAGCTTGAAGGTGATCTCTGGAAACACCATATATTTT; CDR3aa: CASSLKVISGNTIYF; v_gene: TRBV5-8; abundance: many; j_gene: TRBJ1-3; d_gene: .
CDR3nt: TGCAGTGCTCCGGTCGGTGGGTTCGGGCCTGAAAAACTGTTTTTT; CDR3aa: CSAPVGGFGPEKLFF; v_gene: TRBV20-1; abundance: many; j_gene: TRBJ1-4; d_gene: .
CDR3nt: TGTGCCAGCAGTGGGGTAGGGTCCTACGAGCAGTACTTC; CDR3aa: CASSGVGSYEQYF; v_gene: TRBV2; abundance: many; j_gene: TRBJ2-7; d_gene: .
CDR3nt: TGTGCCAGCAGCGACCGGGACCTCTCCCCCTACGAGCAGTACTTC; CDR3aa: CASSDRDLSPYEQYF; v_gene: TRBV9; abundance: many; j_gene: TRBJ2-7; d_gene: .
CDR3nt: TGTGCCAGCAGTTATGACAGGGCGTCTTCCGAGCAGTACTTC; CDR3aa: CASSYDRASSEQYF; v_gene: TRBV6-2/TRBV6-3; abundance: .; j_gene: TRBJ2-7; d_gene: TRBD1
CDR3nt: TGCAGTGCTAGACGGGGGACTAGCACAGATACGCAGTATTTT; CDR3aa: CSARRGTSTDTQYF; v_gene: TRBV20-1; abundance: many; j_gene: TRBJ2-3; d_gene: .
CDR3nt: TGTGCCAGCAGTAAAGACGGAGATACGCAGCATTTT; CDR3aa: CASSKDGDTQHF; v_gene: TRBV12-3/TRBV12-4; abundance: once; j_gene: TRBJ1-5; d_gene: .
CDR3nt: TGTGCCAGCAGCTTAGGGACGGGGAAACGCGAGCAGTACTTC; CDR3aa: CASSLGTGKREQYF; v_gene: TRBV11-2; abundance: many; j_gene: TRBJ2-7; d_gene: .